This T cell receptor beta chain was found in a study of T cell clonality in common variable immunodeficiency. CDR1 and CDR2 (germline): GTSNPN, SVGIG (reference sequence). CDR3 size: 12 residues. Unmatched junction bases numbered 1, after V lost 5 bases and J lost 4 bases. The study, taken as a whole, reports: Compared with healthy controls, CVID subjects showed increased TCRbeta clonality, mostly in about a third. In common variable immunodeficiency, TCR beta chains reportedly carried fewer deletions and N-nucleotide insertions.

This clone was seen at least ten times. Its antigen is still unknown. The observed sequence ends 3 residues before the CDR3 terminus, with the missing tail filled in from the germline J gene. Heparinized whole blood, about 5 to 8.5 ml, came from each donor. CVID and control samples used equivalent genomic DNA input. Sequenced by immunoSEQ multiplex PCR; TCRdb stores in-frame clones only, minus some. The sample was found to contain tens of thousands of clones, and every one recurs. The TCR was taken from a person aged 18 to 75 in good health. This chain uses TRBV30 with TRBJ2-7; 11 nucleotides match TRBD1. The sequencing input was peripheral blood mononuclear cells. The CDR3 spells CAWGTGGYEQYF. CDR3 DNA, as far as it was read: TGTGCCTGGGGGACAGGGGGATACGAG.